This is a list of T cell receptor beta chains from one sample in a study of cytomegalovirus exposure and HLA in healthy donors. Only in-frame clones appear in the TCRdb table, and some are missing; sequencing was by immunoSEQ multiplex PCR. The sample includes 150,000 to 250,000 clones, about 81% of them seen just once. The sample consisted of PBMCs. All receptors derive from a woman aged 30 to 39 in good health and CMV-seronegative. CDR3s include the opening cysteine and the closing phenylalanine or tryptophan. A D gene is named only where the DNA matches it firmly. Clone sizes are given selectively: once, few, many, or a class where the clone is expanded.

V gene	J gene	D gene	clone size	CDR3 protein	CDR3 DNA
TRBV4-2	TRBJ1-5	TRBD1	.	CASSQAVQGSNQPQHF	TGTGCCAGCAGCCAAGCGGTACAGGGGAGCAATCAGCCCCAGCATTTT
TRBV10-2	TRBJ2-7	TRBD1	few	CASSRQGYEQYF	TGCGCCAGCAGCCGACAGGGATACGAGCAGTACTTC
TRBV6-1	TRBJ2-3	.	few	CASSETTGFEGQYF	TGTGCCAGCAGTGAAACGACGGGCTTTGAGGGGCAGTATTTT
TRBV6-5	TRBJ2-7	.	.	CASRDNLYEQYF	TGTGCCAGCAGGGACAACTTATACGAGCAGTACTTC
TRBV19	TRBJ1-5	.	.	CASKTGGLGRLPQHF	TGTGCCAGTAAAACGGGAGGTCTAGGTAGGTTGCCCCAGCATTTT
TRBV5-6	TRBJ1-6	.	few	CASSLGQMNSPLHF	TGTGCCAGCAGCTTGGGACAGATGAATTCACCCCTCCACTTT
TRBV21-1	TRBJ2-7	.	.	CASSIPRTGTYEQYF	TGTGCCAGCAGCATCCCCAGGACAGGCACCTACGAGCAGTACTTC
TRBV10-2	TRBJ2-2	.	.	CASKFLANTGELFF	TGCGCCAGCAAATTCCTCGCGAACACCGGGGAGCTGTTTTTT
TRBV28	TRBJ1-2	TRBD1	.	CASSVPRDRGGYTF	TGTGCCAGCAGTGTGCCCCGGGACAGGGGCGGCTACACCTTC
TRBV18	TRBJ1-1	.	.	CASSPQDSPSEAFF	TGTGCCAGCTCACCACAGGACAGTCCTTCTGAAGCTTTCTTT
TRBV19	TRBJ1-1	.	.	CASRFKLMNTEAFF	TGTGCCAGTAGATTTAAACTGATGAACACTGAAGCTTTCTTT
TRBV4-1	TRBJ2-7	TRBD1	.	CASSQGQTSYEQYF	TGCGCCAGCAGCCAGGGACAGACCTCCTACGAGCAGTACTTC
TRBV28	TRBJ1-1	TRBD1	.	CASIPGQGMNTEAFF	TGTGCCAGCATTCCGGGACAGGGAATGAACACTGAAGCTTTCTTT
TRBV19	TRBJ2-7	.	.	CASSIGGLDEQYF	TGTGCCAGTAGTATAGGAGGGCTAGACGAGCAGTACTTC
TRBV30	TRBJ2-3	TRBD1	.	CAWSRWAGGPDTQYF	TGTGCCTGGAGTCGGTGGGCAGGGGGCCCAGATACGCAGTATTTT
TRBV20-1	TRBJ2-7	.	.	CSARLGAEQYF	TGCAGTGCTAGGTTGGGGGCCGAGCAGTACTTC
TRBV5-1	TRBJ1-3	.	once	CASSADVGAGGNTIYF	TGCGCCAGCAGCGCAGACGTTGGGGCGGGAGGAAACACCATATATTTT
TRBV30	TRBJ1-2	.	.	CAWSVQRGYGYTF	TGTGCCTGGAGTGTGCAAAGGGGCTATGGCTACACCTTC
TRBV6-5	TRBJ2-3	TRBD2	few	CAIREDSTDTQYF	TGTGCCATCCGGGAGGACTCGACAGATACGCAGTATTTT
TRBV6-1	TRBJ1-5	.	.	CASSQQGSNQPQHF	TGTGCCAGCAGCCAACAGGGTTCCAATCAGCCCCAGCATTTT
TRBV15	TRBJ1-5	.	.	CATSRQGLKEPQHF	TGTGCCACCAGTCGCCAGGGCCTGAAGGAGCCCCAGCATTTT
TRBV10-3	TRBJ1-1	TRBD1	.	CAIMSIDRGATEAFF	TGTGCCATCATGTCGATCGACAGGGGCGCCACTGAAGCTTTCTTT
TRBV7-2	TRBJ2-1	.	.	CASSSPRYNEQFF	TGTGCCAGCAGCTCTCCGAGATACAATGAGCAGTTCTTC
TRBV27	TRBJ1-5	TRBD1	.	CASSPGQGGPQHF	TGTGCCAGCAGTCCGGGACAGGGTGGGCCCCAGCATTTT
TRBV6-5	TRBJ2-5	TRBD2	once	CASSAWGGYETQYF	TGTGCCAGCAGTGCCTGGGGGGGGTACGAGACCCAGTACTTC
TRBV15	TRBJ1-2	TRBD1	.	CATSRGDRNYGYTF	TGTGCCACCAGCAGAGGGGACAGAAACTATGGCTACACCTTC
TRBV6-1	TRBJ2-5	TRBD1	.	CAGRTGALQETQYF	TGTGCCGGACGGACAGGGGCTCTACAAGAGACCCAGTACTTC
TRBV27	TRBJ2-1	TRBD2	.	CASSLWGGNEQFF	TGTGCCAGCAGTTTATGGGGGGGCAATGAGCAGTTCTTC
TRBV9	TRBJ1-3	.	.	CASSLGGDGNTIYF	TGTGCCAGCAGCCTCGGGGGTGATGGAAACACCATATATTTT
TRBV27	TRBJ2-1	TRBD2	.	CASRITRIWIPGSGRANEQFF	TGTGCCAGCAGAATCACCAGAATTTGGATCCCAGGGAGCGGGAGGGCTAATGAGCAGTTCTTC
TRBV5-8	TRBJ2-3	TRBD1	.	CASSFYGTGVRDTQYF	TGTGCCAGCAGCTTTTACGGGACAGGGGTTCGGGATACGCAGTATTTT
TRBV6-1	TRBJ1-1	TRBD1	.	CASRGDRMNTEAFF	TGTGCCAGCAGGGGGGACAGGATGAACACTGAAGCTTTCTTT
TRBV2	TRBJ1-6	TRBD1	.	CASSLDRGGRNSPLHF	TGTGCCAGCAGTCTGGACAGGGGCGGGAGGAATTCACCCCTCCACTTT
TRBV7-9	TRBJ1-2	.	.	CASSLRDSGYTF	TGTGCCAGCAGCTTACGTGACAGTGGCTACACCTTC
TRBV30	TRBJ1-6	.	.	CAWSVPGGAVLHF	TGTGCCTGGAGTGTACCCGGGGGAGCAGTCCTCCACTTT
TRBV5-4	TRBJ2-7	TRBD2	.	CASSSGLAGLSYEQYF	TGTGCCAGCAGCTCTGGACTAGCGGGACTCTCCTACGAGCAGTACTTC
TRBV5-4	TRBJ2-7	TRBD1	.	CASSHQGRTGDYEQYF	TGTGCCAGCAGCCATCAGGGCAGGACAGGTGATTACGAGCAGTACTTC
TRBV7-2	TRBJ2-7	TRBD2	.	CASSLVSRAASGDFEQYF	TGTGCCAGCAGCTTAGTGTCGAGGGCCGCTAGCGGGGATTTCGAGCAGTACTTC
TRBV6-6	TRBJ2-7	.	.	CASSYPSSYEQYF	TGTGCCAGCAGTTATCCTTCCTCTTACGAGCAGTACTTC
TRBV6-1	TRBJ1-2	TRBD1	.	CASNKQGSGYTF	TGTGCCAGCAACAAACAGGGGTCCGGCTACACCTTC
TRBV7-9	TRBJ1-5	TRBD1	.	CASSTSDRGASNQPQHF	TGTGCCAGCAGCACCAGCGACAGGGGGGCAAGCAATCAGCCCCAGCATTTT
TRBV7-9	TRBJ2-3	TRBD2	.	CASRRGGVPDTQYF	TGTGCCAGCAGAAGGGGAGGGGTCCCAGATACGCAGTATTTT
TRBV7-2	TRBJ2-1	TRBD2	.	CASSWGTSGGVYNEQFF	TGTGCCAGCAGCTGGGGGACTAGCGGGGGTGTCTACAATGAGCAGTTCTTC
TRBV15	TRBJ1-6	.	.	CATSRGRASSYNSPLHF	TGTGCCACCAGCAGAGGGAGGGCTAGTTCCTATAATTCACCCCTCCACTTT
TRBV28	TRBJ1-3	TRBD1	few	CASSLVTGAGNTIYF	TGTGCCAGCAGTTTAGTGACAGGGGCTGGAAACACCATATATTTT
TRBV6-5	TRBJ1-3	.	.	CASSYSAGFSGNTIYF	TGTGCCAGCAGTTATAGTGCGGGTTTCTCTGGAAACACCATATATTTT
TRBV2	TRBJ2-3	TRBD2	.	CASSGTSGRADTQYF	TGTGCCAGCAGTGGGACTAGCGGGAGGGCCGATACGCAGTATTTT